This T cell receptor beta chain was retrieved from a study of blood T cell repertoires in COVID-19. As for the study in general: The study drew acute and convalescent COVID-19 samples from the United States, Italy and Spain.

Trimming cost V 3 bases and J 0 bases; bases outside gene matches: 11. The CDR3 runs 18 residues. Germline V gene sequence: CDR1 SGHVS, CDR2 FQNEAQ. Sequenced by immunoSEQ multiplex PCR; TCRdb stores in-frame clones only, minus some. The sample yields roughly 250,000 clones, about nine tenths seen once. This sequence was found in a woman under 30 who had recovered from COVID-19. The chain joins TRBV7-8 to TRBJ1-1, with 9 bases that match TRBD1. Sequenced material: PBMCs or T cells enriched from blood (not recorded which). This CDR3 reads CASSFSRDREHLNTEAFF. The CDR3 nucleotides are TGTGCCAGCAGCTTCTCCCGGGACAGGGAACACCTGAACACTGAAGCTTTCTTT.